The next 13 T cell receptor beta chains were all read from a single sample in a study of cytomegalovirus exposure and HLA in healthy donors (dated by TCRdb to the late 2010s). Libraries came from the immunoSEQ multiplex PCR assay. For the multiplex PCR, a mixture combining 60 forward primers for TCR Vbeta segments and 13 reverse primers for TCR Jbeta segments was used. Imported from immuneACCESS, the table was reduced by TCRdb to in-frame sequences with V and J called. These copies leave out some clones; in studies compared against another copy, an unresolved V gene accounts for under half, and the cause of the remainder is not known. Counted in this sample were 74,000 or so clones; under 80% of them appeared once. The top ten constitute less than 6% of the sample. Material for sequencing was PBMCs. The receptors stem from a male donor in good health and CMV-seropositive.

In this sample, this clone turned up a few times. The V gene is TRBV6-5, the J gene TRBJ1-1, with D perhaps matching TRBD1 (6 bases). Per germline, CDR1 MNHEY and CDR2 SVGAGI. There are 13 residues in the CDR3. Deletions cut 5 bases from V and 1 base from J, with 8 bases between. The CDR3 spells CASSRTANTEAFF. CDR3 nucleotide sequence: TGTGCCAGCAGTCGGACAGCGAACACTGAAGCTTTCTTT.

This chain uses TRBV6-1 with TRBJ1-2; D is ambiguous. Germline V lookup: CDR1 MNHNS, CDR2 SASEGT. This CDR3 contains 16 residues. The V and J ends lost 2 bases and 0 bases respectively, with 13 bases between them. The CDR3 region is CASSEWVTEANYGYTF. The CDR3 region has the DNA TGTGCCAGCAGTGAATGGGTAACAGAAGCTAACTATGGCTACACCTTC.

This sequence joins TRBV6-4 and TRBJ2-1, with 8 bases aligning to TRBD1. CDR1 is MRHNA and CDR2 is SNTAGT in the germline V gene. After removal of 4 bases from V and 8 bases from J, the junction contained 13 bases not matched to a gene. The CDR3 runs 16 residues. CDR3 nucleotides: TGTGCCAGCAGTGTTTTGTCGACAGGGGAGAGGGATGAGCAGTTCTTC. As protein: CASSVLSTGERDEQFF.

This clone was detected a few times. The V call is TRBV4-2, the J call TRBJ1-3, with D hard to call. V lost 4 bases to trimming and J lost 0 bases, with 13 bases between them. The CDR3 sequence is 16 residues long. From germline, CDR1 is LGHNA and CDR2 YNFKEQ. CDR3 coding DNA: TGTGCCAGCAGCCCAGCGAAACGGGGCTCTGGAAACACCATATATTTT. Its protein product is CASSPAKRGSGNTIYF.

The chain has TRBV7-9 and TRBJ2-7; 7 nucleotides agree with TRBD1. V trimming: 6 bases; J trimming: 4 bases; junction bases outside the gene matches: 6. Germline loops: CDR1 SEHNR, CDR2 FQNEAQ (reference sequence). This CDR3 is built from 13 residues. CDR3 coding DNA: TGTGCCAGCAGGACAGGGTTGGAATACGAGCAGTACTTC. Protein sequence: CASRTGLEYEQYF.

J is TRBJ1-3 and V is TRBV10-3, with unresolved D. The CDR3 runs 16 residues. Per the germline V gene, CDR1 is ENHRY and CDR2 is SYGVKD. Trimming pared 7 bases from V and 2 bases from J, leaving 18 bases between. Here the CDR3 reads CAIMQIGVPPGNTIYF. Here the CDR3 DNA reads TGTGCCATCATGCAGATCGGGGTCCCTCCTGGAAACACCATATATTTT.

The CDR3 DNA reads TGCGCCAGCAGCCACCTCTCCTACGAGCAGTACTTC. Protein: CASSHLSYEQYF. The genes are TRBV4-1 and TRBJ2-7, with D uncertain. The V end was cut by 3 bases, the J end by 0 bases, with 3 bases between. Looked up from germline, CDR1 is MGHRA and CDR2 is YSYEKL. The CDR3 runs to 12 residues.

The genes are TRBV7-2 and TRBJ1-2; 10 bases are a match to TRBD1. The trim removed 5 bases at V and 2 bases at J, leaving 5 bases unmatched. This CDR3 region has 15 residues. CDR1 SGHTA and CDR2 FQGNSA come from the germline V gene. The CDR3 is CASSIRQGANYGYTF. The CDR3 DNA reads TGTGCCAGCAGCATCAGACAGGGGGCCAACTATGGCTACACCTTC.

This sequence joins TRBV6-5 and TRBJ1-2, with no clear D. Trimming removed 2 bases from V and 5 bases from J, with 6 bases in between. CDR1 is MNHEY and CDR2 is SVGAGI in the germline V gene. The CDR3 consists of 12 residues. CDR3 region: CASSYGGYGYTF. DNA of the CDR3: TGTGCCAGCAGTTACGGCGGTTATGGCTACACCTTC.

The V and J genes are TRBV6-5 and TRBJ2-7, with D possibly matching TRBD2 (6 bases). V was shortened by 6 bases and J by 1 base, with 16 bases between the two germline ends. The CDR3 totals 15 residues. The V gene's germline CDR1 is MNHEY and CDR2 SVGAGI. CDR3 region: CASSPFWGDSYEQYF. The CDR3, as DNA: TGTGCCAGCAGCCCCTTTTGGGGGGATTCCTACGAGCAGTACTTC.

The genes are TRBV28 and TRBJ1-5; D gene ambiguous. The CDR3 totals 19 residues. CDR1 and CDR2 (germline): MDHEN, SYDVKM. The germline V and J ends were trimmed by 2 bases and 4 bases, with 24 bases remaining between them. CDR3 loop: CASSLVPGERNRWNQPQHF. The CDR3 coding sequence is TGTGCCAGCAGTTTAGTCCCGGGAGAGAGGAATCGGTGGAATCAGCCCCAGCATTTT. Using reference TRBV28 and TRBJ1-5 for the parts outside the CDR3, the full variable domain is DVKVTQSSRYLVKRTGEKVFLECVQDMDHENMFWYRQDPGLGLRLIYFSYDVKMKEKGDIPEGYSVSREKKERFSLILESASTNQTSMYLCASSLVPGERNRWNQPQHFGDGTRLSIL.

This clone has more than one count but fewer than ten. The gene calls are TRBV5-1 and TRBJ1-1; D is undetermined. In germline, CDR1 is SGHRS, CDR2 YFSETQ. V was cut by 7 bases and J by 1 base, with 14 bases left in between. The CDR3 totals 14 residues. The CDR3 protein is CASGLGRGNTEAFF. The DNA of the CDR3 is TGCGCCAGCGGACTCGGACGGGGGAACACTGAAGCTTTCTTT.

This sequence joins TRBV11-1 and TRBJ2-7; D possibly corresponds to TRBD2 (5 bases). The CDR3 is 15 amino acids. The V end was cut by 5 bases, the J end by 2 bases, with 16 bases between. Germline V gene lookup returns CDR1 SGHAT and CDR2 FQDESV (reference sequence). The CDR3: CASSLMEVMAYEQYF. The CDR3 DNA follows: TGTGCCAGCAGCCTAATGGAGGTTATGGCCTACGAGCAGTACTTC.